Listed here is a single TCR beta chain. Using immunoSEQ multiplex PCR, the repertoire was profiled, and TCRdb retains in-frame clones only, with some absent. The sample lists approximately 100,000 clones, more than 80% occurring once. Germline lookup yields CDR1 SGHTA and CDR2 FQGNSA. V was clipped by 2 bases and J by 4 bases, with 8 bases between them. The CDR3 spans 14 residues. This sample was included in a study of blood T cell repertoires in COVID-19. Whole-study context: Acute-phase and convalescent COVID-19 samples originated in the United States, Italy and Spain. From T cells, B-cell-depleted T cells, or PBMCs came the material, which was cDNA or gDNA.

Material for sequencing was peripheral blood. The receptor was derived from a human donor in a cohort sampled during active COVID-19. V is TRBV7-2 and J is TRBJ1-4; D unresolved. CDR3 nucleotides: TGTGCCAGCAGCTTAAGACTTCTTAATGAAAAACTGTTTTTT. Translating it yields CASSLRLLNEKLFF.